The TCR beta chain under discussion was sequenced for a study of technical replicates of blood from several donors. Generated by immunoSEQ multiplex PCR, the TCRdb table keeps only in-frame clones and is missing some. The table includes around 65,000 clones, 80% to 90% detected once. Deletions cut 4 bases from V and 3 bases from J, with 15 bases between. Germline CDR1 MNHEY, CDR2 SVGAGI. This CDR3 is built from 16 residues. This receptor was obtained from a human donor in good health. Some clones in this sample may be carry-over from other donors' samples. The rearrangement uses TRBV6-5 and TRBJ2-2; a possible D gene is TRBD1 (5 bases). Material: PBMCs. The CDR3 coding sequence is TGTGCCAGCAGTTTCGGTTTGGGGCGTGACACCGGGGAGCTGTTTTTT. It yields the protein CASSFGLGRDTGELFF.